This T cell receptor (beta chain) was found in a study of blood T cells in healthy people across ages. Comment on this clonotype: Its specificity is unknown.

The CDR3 spans 14 residues. V gave up 2 bases and J gave up 2 bases, with 10 bases separating them. Germline-derived CDR1 and CDR2 are LGHDT and YNNKEL (reference sequence). The second PCR ran roughly 6 to 12 cycles with a sample-barcoded 5' primer and J-beta primers. TCRdb re-called the 5' RACE reads through MiXCR, storing one row per CDR3 protein. Here the sample spans some 1.7 million distinct CDR3 sequences, over 25% being singletons. Study results and caveats: TCR beta diversity was tightly associated with the proportion of naive T cells. In long-lived donors, naive CD4+ cell counts and diversity exceeded those of aged donors.

Sequenced material: blood. The chain carries TRBV3-1 and TRBJ2-7, with unresolved D. This TCR was sampled from a woman aged 25 to 45 in good health. CDR3 in amino acids: CASSQYTPTYEQYF. The CDR3 DNA sequence: TGTGCCAGCAGCCAATATACGCCTACCTACGAGCAGTACTTC.